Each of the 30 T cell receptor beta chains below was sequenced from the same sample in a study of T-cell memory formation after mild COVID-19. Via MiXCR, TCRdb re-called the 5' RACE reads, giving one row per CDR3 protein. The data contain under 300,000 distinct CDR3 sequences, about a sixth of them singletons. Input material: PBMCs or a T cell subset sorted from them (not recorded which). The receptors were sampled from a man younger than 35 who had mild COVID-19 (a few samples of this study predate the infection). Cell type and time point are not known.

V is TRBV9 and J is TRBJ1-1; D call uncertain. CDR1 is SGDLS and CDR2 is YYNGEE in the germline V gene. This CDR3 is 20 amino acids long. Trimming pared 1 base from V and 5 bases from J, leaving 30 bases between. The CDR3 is CASSVSDTTIRALGRTEAFF. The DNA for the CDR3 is TGTGCCAGCAGCGTATCGGATACAACCATCCGGGCCCTCGGTAGGACTGAAGCTTTCTTT.

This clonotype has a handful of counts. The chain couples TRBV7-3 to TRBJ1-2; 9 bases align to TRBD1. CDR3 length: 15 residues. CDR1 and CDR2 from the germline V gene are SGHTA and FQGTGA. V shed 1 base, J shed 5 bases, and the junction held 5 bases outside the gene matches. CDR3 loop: CASSLRDRVTYGYTF. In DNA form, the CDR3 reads TGTGCCAGCAGCTTAAGGGACAGGGTAACTTATGGCTACACCTTC.

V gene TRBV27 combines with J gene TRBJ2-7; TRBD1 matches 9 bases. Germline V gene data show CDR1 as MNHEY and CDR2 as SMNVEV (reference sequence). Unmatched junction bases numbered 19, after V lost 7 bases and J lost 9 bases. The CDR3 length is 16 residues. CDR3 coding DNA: TGTGCCAGCACCCCCTGGGTGACAGGGGGACTTCTTCGGCAGTACGTC. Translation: CASTPWVTGGLLRQYV.

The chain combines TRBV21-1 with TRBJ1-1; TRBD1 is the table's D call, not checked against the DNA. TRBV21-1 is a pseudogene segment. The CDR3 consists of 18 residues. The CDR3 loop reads CAIPPGTGQGAMVVVAFF. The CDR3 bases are TGTGCCATCCCTCCGGGGACGGGACAGGGGGCGATGGTTGTTGTAGCTTTCTTT.

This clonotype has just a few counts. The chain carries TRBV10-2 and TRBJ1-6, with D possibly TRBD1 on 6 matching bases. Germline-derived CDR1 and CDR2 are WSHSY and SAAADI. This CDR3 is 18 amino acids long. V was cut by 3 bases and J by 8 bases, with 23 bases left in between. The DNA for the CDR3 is TGCGCCAGCAGTGAACCGTCGACAGGCTTGGTCTTGGATTCACCCCTCCACTTT. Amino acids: CASSEPSTGLVLDSPLHF.

The CDR3 region has the DNA TGCGCCAGCAGCGATACCGAGGGCACAGATACGCAGTATTTT. It specifies CASSDTEGTDTQYF. The chain recombines TRBV5-1 with TRBJ2-3; D uncertain. Per germline, CDR1 SGHRS and CDR2 YFSETQ. V dropped 4 bases and J dropped 1 base, with 10 bases sitting between them. The CDR3 contains 14 residues.

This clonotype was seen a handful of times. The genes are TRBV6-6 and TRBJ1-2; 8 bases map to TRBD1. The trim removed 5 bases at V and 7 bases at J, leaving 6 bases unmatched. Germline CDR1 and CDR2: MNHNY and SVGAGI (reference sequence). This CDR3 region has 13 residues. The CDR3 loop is CASSPDRGSGYTF. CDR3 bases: TGTGCCAGCAGTCCCGACAGGGGAAGTGGCTACACCTTC.

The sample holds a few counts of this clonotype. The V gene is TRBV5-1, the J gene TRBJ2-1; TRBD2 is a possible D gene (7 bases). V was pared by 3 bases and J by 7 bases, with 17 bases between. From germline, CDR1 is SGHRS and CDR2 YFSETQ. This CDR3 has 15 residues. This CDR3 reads CASSSNGGPGNEQFF. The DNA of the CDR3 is TGCGCCAGCAGCTCGAACGGGGGGCCAGGGAATGAGCAGTTCTTC.

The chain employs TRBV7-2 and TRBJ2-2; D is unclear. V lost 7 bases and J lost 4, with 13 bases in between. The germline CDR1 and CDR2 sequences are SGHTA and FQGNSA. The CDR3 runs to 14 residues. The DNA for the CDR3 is TGTGCCAGCAATCCCCTTCTCGGCACCGGGGAGCTGTTTTTT. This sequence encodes CASNPLLGTGELFF.

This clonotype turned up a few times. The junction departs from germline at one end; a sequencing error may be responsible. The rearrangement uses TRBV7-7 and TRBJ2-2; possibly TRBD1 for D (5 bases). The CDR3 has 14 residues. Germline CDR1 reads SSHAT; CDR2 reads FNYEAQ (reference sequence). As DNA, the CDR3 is TGTGCTAGCAGCTCTGGACAAGACACCGGGGAGCTGTTTTTT. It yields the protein CASSSGQDTGELFF. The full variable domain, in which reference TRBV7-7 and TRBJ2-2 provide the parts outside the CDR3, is GAGVSQSPRYKVTKRGQDVTLRCDPISSHATLYWYQQALGQGPEFLTYFNYEAQPDKSGLPSDRFSAERPEGSISTLTIQRTEQRDSAMYRCASSSGQDTGELFFGEGSRLTVL.

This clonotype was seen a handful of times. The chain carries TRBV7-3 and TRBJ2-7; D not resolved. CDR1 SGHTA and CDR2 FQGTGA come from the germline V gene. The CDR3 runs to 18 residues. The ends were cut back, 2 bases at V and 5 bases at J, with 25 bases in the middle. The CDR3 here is CASSLRPRGPSPGDEQYV. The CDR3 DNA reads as TGTGCCAGCAGCTTACGCCCCCGTGGACCCTCCCCTGGGGACGAGCAGTACGTC.

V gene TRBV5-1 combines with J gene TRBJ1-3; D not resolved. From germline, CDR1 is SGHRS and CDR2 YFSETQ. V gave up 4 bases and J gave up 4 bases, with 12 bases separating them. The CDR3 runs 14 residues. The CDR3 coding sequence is TGCGCCAGCAGCCCCTCGAATAGGGGAAACACCATATATTTT. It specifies CASSPSNRGNTIYF.

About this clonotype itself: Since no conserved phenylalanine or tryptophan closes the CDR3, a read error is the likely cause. The CDR3 DNA reads as TGTGCCAGCAGCTTAGTTGCACAAGCTAACTATGGCTACACCTTA. Residues: CASSLVAQANYGYTL. This chain joins TRBV7-2 and TRBJ1-2; D is ambiguous. The V end was cut by 1 base, the J end by 0 bases, with 9 bases between. The CDR3 extends over 15 amino acids. Looked up from germline, CDR1 is SGHTA and CDR2 is FQGNSA.

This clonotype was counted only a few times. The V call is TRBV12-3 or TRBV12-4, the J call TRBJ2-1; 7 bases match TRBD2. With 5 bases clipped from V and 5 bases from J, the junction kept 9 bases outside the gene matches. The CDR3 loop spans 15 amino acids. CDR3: CASSARTSHHNEQFF. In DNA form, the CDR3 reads TGTGCCAGCAGTGCCCGGACTAGTCACCACAATGAGCAGTTCTTC.

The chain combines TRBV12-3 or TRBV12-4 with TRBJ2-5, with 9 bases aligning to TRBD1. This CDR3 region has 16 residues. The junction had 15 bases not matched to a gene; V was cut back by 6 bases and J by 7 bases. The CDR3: CASRSRDRDPLGTQYF. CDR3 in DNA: TGTGCCAGCAGGAGCCGGGACAGGGACCCCCTGGGGACCCAGTACTTC.

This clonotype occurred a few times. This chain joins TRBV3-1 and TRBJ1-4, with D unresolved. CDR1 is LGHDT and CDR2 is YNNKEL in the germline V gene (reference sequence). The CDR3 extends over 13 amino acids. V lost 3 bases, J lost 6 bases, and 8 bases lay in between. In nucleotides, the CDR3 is TGTGCCAGCAGCCAGGTACCTTATGAAAAACTGTTTTTT. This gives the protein CASSQVPYEKLFF. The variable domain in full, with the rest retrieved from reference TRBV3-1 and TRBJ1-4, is DTAVSQTPKYLVTQMGNDKSIKCEQNLGHDTMYWYKQDSKKFLKIMFSYNNKELIINETVPNRFSPKSPDKAHLNLHINSLELGDSAVYFCASSQVPYEKLFFGSGTQLSVL.

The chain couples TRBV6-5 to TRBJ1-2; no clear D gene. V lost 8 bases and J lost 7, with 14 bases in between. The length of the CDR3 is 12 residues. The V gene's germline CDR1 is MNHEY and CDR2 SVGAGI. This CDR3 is CASRLPSGGYTF. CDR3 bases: TGTGCCAGCCGCCTCCCGTCGGGTGGCTACACCTTC.

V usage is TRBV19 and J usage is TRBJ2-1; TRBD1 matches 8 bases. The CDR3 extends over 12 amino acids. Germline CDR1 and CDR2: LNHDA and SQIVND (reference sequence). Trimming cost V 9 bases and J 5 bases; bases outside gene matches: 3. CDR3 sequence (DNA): TGTGCCAGCGGGACAGGCCACAATGAGCAGTTCTTC. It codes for CASGTGHNEQFF.

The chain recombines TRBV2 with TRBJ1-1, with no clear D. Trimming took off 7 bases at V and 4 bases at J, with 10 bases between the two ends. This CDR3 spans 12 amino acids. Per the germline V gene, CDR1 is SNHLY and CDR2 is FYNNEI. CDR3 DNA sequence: TGTGCCAGCACCGTCAGCCCCACTGAAGCTTTCTTT. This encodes CASTVSPTEAFF.

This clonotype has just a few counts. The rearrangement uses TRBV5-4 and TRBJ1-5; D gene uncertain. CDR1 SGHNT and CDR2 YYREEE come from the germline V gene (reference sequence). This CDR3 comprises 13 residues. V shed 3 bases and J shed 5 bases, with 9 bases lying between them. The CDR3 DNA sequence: TGTGCCAGCAGCTCCGCCGGGGATCAGCCCCAGCATTTT. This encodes CASSSAGDQPQHF.

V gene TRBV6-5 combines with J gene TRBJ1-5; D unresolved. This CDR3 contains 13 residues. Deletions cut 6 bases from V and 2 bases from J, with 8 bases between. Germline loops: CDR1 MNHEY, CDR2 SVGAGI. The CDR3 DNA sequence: TGTGCCAGCAGCCGAGGTCGCAATCAGCCCCAGCATTTT. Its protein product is CASSRGRNQPQHF.

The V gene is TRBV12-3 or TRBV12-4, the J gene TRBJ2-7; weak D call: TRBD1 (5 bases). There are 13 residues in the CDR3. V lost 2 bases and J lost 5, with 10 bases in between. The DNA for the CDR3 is TGTGCCAGCAGTTTACAGGGCGGCAACGAGCAGTACTTC. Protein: CASSLQGGNEQYF.

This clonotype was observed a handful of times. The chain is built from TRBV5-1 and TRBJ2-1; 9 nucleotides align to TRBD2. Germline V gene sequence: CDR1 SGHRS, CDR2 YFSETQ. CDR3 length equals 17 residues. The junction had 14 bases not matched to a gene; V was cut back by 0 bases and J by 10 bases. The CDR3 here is CASSLAGFPSGAYEQFF. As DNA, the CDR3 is TGCGCCAGCAGCTTGGCAGGCTTTCCTAGCGGGGCATACGAGCAGTTCTTC.

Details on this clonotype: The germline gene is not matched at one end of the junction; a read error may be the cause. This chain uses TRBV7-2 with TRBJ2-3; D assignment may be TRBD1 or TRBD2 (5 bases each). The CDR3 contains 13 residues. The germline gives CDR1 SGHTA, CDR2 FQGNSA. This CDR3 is CASSSPSTGTQYF. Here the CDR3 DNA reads TGTGCCAGCAGCTCCCCTAGCACAGGTACGCAGTATTTT.

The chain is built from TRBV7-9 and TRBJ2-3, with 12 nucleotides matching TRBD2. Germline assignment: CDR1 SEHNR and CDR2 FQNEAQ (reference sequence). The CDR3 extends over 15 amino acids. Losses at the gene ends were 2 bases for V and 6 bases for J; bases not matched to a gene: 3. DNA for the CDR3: TGTGCCAGCAGCTTAAGGGGGACTAGCGGGGATACGCAGTATTTT. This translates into CASSLRGTSGDTQYF.

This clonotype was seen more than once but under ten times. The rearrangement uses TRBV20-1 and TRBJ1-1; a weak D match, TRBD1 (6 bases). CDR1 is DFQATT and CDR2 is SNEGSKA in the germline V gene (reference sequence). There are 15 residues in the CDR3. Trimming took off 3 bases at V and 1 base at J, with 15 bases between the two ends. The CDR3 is CSASYTGLGNTEAFF. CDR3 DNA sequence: TGCAGTGCTAGCTATACAGGGCTGGGGAACACTGAAGCTTTCTTT.

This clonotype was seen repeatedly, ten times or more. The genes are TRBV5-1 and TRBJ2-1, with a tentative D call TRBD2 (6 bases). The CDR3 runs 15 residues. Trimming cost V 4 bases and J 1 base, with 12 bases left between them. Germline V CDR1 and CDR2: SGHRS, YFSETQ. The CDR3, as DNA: TGCGCCAGCAGCCCGGGAGAGGGTTCCTACAATGAGCAGTTCTTC. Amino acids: CASSPGEGSYNEQFF.

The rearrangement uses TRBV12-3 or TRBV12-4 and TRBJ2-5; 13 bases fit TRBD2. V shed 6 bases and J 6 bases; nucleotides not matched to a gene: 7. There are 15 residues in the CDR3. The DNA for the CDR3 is TGTGCCAGCAGCCAGACTAGCGGGGGGATAAAGACCCAGTACTTC. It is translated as CASSQTSGGIKTQYF.

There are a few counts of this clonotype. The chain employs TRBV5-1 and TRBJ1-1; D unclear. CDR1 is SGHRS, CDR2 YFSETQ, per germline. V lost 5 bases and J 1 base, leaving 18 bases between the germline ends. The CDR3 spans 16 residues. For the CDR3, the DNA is TGCGCCAGCAGGGTCGGATACGGACTCCAGAACACTGAAGCTTTCTTT. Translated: CASRVGYGLQNTEAFF.

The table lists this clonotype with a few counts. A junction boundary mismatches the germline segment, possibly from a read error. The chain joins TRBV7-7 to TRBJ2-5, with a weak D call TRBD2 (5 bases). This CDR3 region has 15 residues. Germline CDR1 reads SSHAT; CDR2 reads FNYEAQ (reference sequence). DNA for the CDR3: TGTGCTAGCACCCGGGGTTTAAACCTCCAAGAGACCCAGTACTTC. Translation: CASTRGLNLQETQYF.